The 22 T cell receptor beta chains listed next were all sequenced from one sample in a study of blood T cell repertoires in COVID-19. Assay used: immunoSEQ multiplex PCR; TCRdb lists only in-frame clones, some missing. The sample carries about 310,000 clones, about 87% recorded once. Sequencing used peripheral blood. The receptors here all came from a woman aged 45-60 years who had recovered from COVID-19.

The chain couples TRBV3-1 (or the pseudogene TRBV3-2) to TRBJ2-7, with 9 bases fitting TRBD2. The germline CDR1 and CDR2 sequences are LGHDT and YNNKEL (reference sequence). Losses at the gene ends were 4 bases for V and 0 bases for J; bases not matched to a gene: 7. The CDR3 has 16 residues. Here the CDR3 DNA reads TGTGCCAGCAGCCCCTACCTAGCGGGGAGCTCCTACGAGCAGTACTTC. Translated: CASSPYLAGSSYEQYF.

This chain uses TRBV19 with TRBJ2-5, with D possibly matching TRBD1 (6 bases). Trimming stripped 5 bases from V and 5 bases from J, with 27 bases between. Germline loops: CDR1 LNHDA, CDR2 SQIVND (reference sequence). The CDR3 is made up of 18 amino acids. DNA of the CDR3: TGTGCCAGTAGTTTACCCGGGACAAAAAATTCCGCTTGCGAGACCCAGTACTTC. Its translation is CASSLPGTKNSACETQYF. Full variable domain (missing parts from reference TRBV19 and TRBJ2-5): DGGITQSPKYLFRKEGQNVTLSCEQNLNHDAMYWYRQDPGQGLRLIYYSQIVNDFQKGDIAEGYSVSREKKESFPLTVTSAQKNPTAFYLCASSLPGTKNSACETQYFGPGTRLLVL.

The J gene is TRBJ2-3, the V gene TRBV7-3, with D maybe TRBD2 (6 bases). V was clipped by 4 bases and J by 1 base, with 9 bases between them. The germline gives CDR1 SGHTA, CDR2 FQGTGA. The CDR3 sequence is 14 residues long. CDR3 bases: TGTGCCAGCAGCTGGAGGGACGGCACAGATACGCAGTATTTT. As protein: CASSWRDGTDTQYF.

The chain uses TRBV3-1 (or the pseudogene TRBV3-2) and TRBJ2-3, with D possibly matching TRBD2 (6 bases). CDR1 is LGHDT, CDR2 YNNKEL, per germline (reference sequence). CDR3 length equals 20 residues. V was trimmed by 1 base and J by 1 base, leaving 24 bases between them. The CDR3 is CASSQGVLLAGHACTDTQYF. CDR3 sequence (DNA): TGTGCCAGCAGCCAAGGAGTCCTTTTGGCGGGGCATGCTTGCACAGATACGCAGTATTTT.

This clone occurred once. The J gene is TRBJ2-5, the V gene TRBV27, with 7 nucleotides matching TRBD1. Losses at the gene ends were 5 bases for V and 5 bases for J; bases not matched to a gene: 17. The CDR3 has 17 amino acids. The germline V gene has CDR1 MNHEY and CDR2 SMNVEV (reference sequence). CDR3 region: CASSHLFGTVTQETQYF. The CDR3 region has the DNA TGTGCCAGCAGTCATTTGTTCGGGACAGTAACGCAGGAGACCCAGTACTTC.

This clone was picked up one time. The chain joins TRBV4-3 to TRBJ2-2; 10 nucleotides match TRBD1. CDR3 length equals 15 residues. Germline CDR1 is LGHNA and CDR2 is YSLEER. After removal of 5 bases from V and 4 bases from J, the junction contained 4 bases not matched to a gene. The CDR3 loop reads CASSTRTGGTGELFF. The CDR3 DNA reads TGCGCCAGCAGCACCCGGACAGGGGGCACCGGGGAGCTGTTTTTT.

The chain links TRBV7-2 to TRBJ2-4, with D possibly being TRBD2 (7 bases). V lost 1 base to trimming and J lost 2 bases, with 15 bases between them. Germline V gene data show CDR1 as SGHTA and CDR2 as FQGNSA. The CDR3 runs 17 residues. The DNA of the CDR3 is TGTGCCAGCAGCTTAGTTCCAAAGCGGGACACCAAAAACATTCAGTACTTC. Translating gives CASSLVPKRDTKNIQYF.

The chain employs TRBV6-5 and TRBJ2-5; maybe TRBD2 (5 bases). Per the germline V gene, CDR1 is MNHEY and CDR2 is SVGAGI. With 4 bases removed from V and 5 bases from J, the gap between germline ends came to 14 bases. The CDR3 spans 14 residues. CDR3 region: CASSSPARGETQYF. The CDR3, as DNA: TGTGCCAGCAGTTCCCCTGCTCGCGGGGAGACCCAGTACTTC.

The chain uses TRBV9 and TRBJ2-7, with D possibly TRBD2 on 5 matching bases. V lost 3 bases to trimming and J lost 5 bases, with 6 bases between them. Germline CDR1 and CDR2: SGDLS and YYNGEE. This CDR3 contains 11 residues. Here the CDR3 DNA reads TGTGCCAGCAGCGCCGGGGACGAGCAGTACTTC. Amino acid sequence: CASSAGDEQYF.

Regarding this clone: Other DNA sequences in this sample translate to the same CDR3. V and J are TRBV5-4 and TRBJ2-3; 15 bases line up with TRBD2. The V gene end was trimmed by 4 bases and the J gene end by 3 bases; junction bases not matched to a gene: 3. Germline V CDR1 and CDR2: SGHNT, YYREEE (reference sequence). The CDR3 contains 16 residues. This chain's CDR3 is CASSPGLAGGTDTQYF. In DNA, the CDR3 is TGTGCCAGCAGCCCGGGACTAGCGGGAGGAACAGATACGCAGTATTTT.

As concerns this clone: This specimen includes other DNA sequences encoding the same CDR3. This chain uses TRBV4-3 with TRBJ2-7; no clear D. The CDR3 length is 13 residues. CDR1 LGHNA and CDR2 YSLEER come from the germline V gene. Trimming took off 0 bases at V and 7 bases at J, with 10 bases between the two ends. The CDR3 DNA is TGCGCCAGCAGCCAAGAAGTTGCGAGGGAGCAGTACTTC. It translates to CASSQEVAREQYF.

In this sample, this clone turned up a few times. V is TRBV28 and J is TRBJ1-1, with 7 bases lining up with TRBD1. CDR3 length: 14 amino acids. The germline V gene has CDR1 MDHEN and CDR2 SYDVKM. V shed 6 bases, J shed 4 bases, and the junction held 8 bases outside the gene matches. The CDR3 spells CASSKTGEGTEAFF. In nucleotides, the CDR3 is TGTGCCAGCAGCAAAACAGGGGAAGGCACTGAAGCTTTCTTT.

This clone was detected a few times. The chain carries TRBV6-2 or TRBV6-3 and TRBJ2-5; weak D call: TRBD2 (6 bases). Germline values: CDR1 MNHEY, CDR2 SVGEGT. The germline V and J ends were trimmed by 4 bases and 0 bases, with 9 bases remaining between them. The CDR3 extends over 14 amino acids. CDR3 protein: CASSFGLHQETQYF. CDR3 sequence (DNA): TGTGCCAGCAGTTTCGGACTACACCAAGAGACCCAGTACTTC.

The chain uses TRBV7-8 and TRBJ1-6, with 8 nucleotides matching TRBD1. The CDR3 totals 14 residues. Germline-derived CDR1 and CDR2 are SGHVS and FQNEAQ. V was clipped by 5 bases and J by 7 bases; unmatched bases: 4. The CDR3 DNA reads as TGTGCCAGCAGCGGCCGGACAGGGAATTCACCCCTCCACTTT. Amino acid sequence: CASSGRTGNSPLHF.

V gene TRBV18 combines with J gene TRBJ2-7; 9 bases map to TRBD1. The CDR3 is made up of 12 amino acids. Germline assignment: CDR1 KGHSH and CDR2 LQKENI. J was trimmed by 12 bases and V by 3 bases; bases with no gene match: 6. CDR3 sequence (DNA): TGTGCCAGCTCACCCGGACAGGGGATACCGTACTTC. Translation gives CASSPGQGIPYF.

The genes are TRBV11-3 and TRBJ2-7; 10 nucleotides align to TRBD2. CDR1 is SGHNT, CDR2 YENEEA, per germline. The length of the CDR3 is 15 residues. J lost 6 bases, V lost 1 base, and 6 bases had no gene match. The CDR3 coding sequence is TGTGCCAGCAGCTTAGGACTAGCGGGCCCCTCCGAGCAGTACTTC. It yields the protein CASSLGLAGPSEQYF. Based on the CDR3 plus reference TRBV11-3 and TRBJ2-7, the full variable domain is EAGVVQSPRYKIIEKKQPVAFWCNPISGHNTLYWYLQNLGQGPELLIRYENEEAVDDSQLPKDRFSAERLKGVDSTLKIQPAELGDSAVYLCASSLGLAGPSEQYFGPGTRLTVT.

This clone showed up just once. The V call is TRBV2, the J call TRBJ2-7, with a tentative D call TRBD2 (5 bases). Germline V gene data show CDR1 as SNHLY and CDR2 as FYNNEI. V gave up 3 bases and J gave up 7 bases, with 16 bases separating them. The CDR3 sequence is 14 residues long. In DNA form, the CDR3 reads TGTGCCAGCAGTGATAATCCTCCTCCGGGGGAGCAGTACTTC. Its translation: CASSDNPPPGEQYF.

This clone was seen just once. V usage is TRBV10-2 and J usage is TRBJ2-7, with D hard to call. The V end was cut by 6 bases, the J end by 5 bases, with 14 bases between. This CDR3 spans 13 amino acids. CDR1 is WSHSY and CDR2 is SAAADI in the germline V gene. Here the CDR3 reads CASREPPPNEQYF. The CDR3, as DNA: TGCGCCAGCAGAGAGCCCCCCCCAAACGAGCAGTACTTC.

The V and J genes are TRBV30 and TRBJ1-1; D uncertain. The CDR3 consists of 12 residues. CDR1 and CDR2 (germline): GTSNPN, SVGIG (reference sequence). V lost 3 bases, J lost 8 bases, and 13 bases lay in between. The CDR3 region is CAWRAGFDEAFF. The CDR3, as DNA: TGTGCCTGGAGGGCAGGATTTGACGAAGCTTTCTTT.

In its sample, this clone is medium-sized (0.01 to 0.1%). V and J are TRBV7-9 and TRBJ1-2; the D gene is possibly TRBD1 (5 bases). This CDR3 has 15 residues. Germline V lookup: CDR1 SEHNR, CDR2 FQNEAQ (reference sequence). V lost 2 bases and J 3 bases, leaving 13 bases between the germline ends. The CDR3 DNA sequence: TGTGCCAGCAGCTTACGGTTCGGGGGTGACTATGGCTACACCTTC. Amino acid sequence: CASSLRFGGDYGYTF.

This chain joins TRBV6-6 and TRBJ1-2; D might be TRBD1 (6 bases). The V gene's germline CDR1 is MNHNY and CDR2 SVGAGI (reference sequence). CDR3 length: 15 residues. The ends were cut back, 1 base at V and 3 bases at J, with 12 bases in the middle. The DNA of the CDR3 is TGTGCCAGCAGTTACTACCCTAGGACAGACTATGGCTACACCTTC. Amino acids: CASSYYPRTDYGYTF.

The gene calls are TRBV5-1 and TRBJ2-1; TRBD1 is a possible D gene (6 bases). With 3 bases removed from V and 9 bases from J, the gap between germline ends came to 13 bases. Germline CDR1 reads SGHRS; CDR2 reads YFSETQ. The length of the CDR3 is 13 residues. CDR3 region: CASSWDNNPEQFF. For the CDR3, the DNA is TGCGCCAGCAGCTGGGACAACAACCCTGAGCAGTTCTTC.